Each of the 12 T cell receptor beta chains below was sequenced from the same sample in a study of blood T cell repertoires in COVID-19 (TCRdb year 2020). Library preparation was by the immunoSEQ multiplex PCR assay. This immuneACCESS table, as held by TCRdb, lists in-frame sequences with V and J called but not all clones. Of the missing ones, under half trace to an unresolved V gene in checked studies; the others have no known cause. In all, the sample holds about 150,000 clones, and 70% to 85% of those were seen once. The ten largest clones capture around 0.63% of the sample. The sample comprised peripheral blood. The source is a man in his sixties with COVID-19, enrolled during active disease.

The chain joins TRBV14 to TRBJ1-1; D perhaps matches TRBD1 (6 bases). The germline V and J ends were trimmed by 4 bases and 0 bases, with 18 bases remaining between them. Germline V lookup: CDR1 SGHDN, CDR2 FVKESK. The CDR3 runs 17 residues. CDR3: CASSRSNHRDMNTEAFF. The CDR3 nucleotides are TGTGCCAGCAGCCGGTCGAACCACAGGGATATGAACACTGAAGCTTTCTTT.

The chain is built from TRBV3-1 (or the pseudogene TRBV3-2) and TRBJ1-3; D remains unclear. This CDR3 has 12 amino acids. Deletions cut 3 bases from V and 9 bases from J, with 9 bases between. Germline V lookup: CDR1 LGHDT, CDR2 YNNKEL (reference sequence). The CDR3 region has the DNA TGTGCCAGCAGCCAGATAGACACCACCATATATTTT. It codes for CASSQIDTTIYF.

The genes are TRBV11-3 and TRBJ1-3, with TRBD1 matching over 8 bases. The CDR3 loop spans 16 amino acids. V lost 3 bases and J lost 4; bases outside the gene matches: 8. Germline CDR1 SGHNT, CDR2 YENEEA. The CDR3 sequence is CASSFSTGETGNTIYF. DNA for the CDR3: TGTGCCAGCAGCTTTTCGACAGGGGAAACAGGAAACACCATATATTTT.

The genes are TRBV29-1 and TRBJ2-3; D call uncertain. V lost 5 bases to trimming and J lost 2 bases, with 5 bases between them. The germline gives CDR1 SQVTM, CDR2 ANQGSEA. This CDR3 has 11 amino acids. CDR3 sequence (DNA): TGCAGCGTTTCCAACACAGATACGCAGTATTTT. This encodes CSVSNTDTQYF.

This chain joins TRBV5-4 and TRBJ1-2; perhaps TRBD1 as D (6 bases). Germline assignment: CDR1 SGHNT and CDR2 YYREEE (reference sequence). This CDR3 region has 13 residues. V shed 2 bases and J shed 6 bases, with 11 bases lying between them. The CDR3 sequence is CASSFSGEHGYTF. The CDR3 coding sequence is TGTGCCAGCAGCTTCTCAGGGGAGCATGGCTACACCTTC.

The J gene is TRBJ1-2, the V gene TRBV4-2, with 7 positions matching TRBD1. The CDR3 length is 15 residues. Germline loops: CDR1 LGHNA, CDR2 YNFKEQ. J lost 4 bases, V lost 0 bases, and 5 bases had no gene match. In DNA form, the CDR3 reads TGTGCCAGCAGCCAAGAGGTGGGACAGAGCTATGGCTACACCTTC. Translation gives CASSQEVGQSYGYTF.

The CDR3: CASSLLAGRSPLHF. CDR3 nucleotides: TGTGCCAGCAGCTTGTTGGCAGGGAGGTCACCCCTCCACTTT. The chain is built from TRBV5-6 and TRBJ1-6; a possible D gene is TRBD1 (5 bases). Trimming stripped 1 base from V and 10 bases from J, with 12 bases between. Germline lookup yields CDR1 SGHDT and CDR2 YYEEEE. The CDR3 spans 14 residues.

CDR3 sequence reads: CAWREQNYEQYF. The CDR3 DNA reads TGTGCCTGGAGGGAACAGAACTACGAGCAGTACTTC. V gene TRBV30 combines with J gene TRBJ2-7; D is unclear. Germline CDR1 reads GTSNPN; CDR2 reads SVGIG (reference sequence). Between the trimmed V and J ends, which lost 3 bases and 3 bases, there was a span of 9 bases. The CDR3 covers 12 residues.

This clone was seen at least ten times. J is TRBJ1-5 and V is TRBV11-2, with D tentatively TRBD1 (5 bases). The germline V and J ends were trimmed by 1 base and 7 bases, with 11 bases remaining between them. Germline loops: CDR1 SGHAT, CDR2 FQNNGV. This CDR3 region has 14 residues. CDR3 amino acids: CASSLVTGWQPQHF. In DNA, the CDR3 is TGTGCCAGCAGCTTAGTAACAGGTTGGCAGCCCCAGCATTTT.

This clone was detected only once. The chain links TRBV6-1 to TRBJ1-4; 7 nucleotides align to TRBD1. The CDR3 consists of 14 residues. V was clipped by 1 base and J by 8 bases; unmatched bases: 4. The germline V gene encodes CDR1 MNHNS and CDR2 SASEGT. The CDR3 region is CASSEGDRDEKLFF. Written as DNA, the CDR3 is TGTGCCAGCAGTGAAGGTGACAGGGACGAAAAACTGTTTTTT.

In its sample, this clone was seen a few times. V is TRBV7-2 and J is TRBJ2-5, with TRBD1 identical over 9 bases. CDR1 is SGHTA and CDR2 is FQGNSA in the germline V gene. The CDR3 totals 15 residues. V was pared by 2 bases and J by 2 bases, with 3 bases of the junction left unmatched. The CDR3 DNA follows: TGTGCCAGCAGCTTAATGGGACAGGGACAAGAGACCCAGTACTTC. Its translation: CASSLMGQGQETQYF. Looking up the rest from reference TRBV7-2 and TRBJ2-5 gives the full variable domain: GAGVSQSPSNKVTEKGKDVELRCDPISGHTALYWYRQSLGQGLEFLIYFQGNSAPDKSGLPSDRFSAERTGGSVSTLTIQRTQQEDSAVYLCASSLMGQGQETQYFGPGTRLLVL.

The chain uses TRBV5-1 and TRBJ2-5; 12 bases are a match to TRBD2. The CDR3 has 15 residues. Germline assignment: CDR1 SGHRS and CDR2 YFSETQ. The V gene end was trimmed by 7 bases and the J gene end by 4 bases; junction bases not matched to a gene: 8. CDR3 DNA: TGCGCCAGCGGCACTAGCGGGAGGAGTACAGAGACCCAGTACTTC. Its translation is CASGTSGRSTETQYF. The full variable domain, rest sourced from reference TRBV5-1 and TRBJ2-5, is KAGVTQTPRYLIKTRGQQVTLSCSPISGHRSVSWYQQTPGQGLQFLFEYFSETQRNKGNFPGRFSGRQFSNSRSEMNVSTLELGDSALYLCASGTSGRSTETQYFGPGTRLLVL.